The clone carrying this T cell receptor (beta chain) was counted a single time. What it binds is unknown. CDR1 SGHNT and CDR2 YENEEA come from the germline V gene. The J segment lost 6 bases and the V segment lost 4 bases, leaving 6 bases of the junction unmatched. The CDR3 has 14 residues. Treatment indicated: roughly 20 received Ad26.COV2.S at low or high dose, single or two shots; about five received placebo; per-sample allocation not given. Samples analyzed were those drawn on day 63 after the first vaccine or placebo injection. This sample stems from a study of Ad26.COV2.S vaccination and SARS-CoV-2 variants. Using immunoSEQ multiplex PCR, the repertoire was profiled, and TCRdb retains in-frame clones only, with some absent. The repertoire holds 320,000 or so clones, around 90% seen once, with around 5.5% in the top ten. Study-level findings and limits: Analyses of TCR breadth and depth may have underestimated total T cell responses.

This receptor was obtained from a person aged 18-65 years who received the Ad26.COV2.S COVID-19 vaccine or a placebo. This material consisted of peripheral blood, taken in a trial of Ad26.COV2.S vaccine versus placebo. This chain joins TRBV11-3 and TRBJ1-1; 9 bases line up with TRBD1. The CDR3 spells CASSSPGQGSEAFF. For the CDR3, the DNA is TGTGCCAGCAGCTCACCGGGACAGGGTTCTGAAGCTTTCTTT.